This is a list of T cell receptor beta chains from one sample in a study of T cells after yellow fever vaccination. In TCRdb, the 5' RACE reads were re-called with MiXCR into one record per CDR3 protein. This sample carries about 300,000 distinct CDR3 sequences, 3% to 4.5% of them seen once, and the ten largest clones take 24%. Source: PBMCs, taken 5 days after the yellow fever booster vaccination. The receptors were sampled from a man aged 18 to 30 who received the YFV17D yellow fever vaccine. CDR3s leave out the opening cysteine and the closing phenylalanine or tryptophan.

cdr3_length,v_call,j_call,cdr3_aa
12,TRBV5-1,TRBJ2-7,ASSEQGSRYEQY
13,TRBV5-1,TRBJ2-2,ASSLGPPNTGELF
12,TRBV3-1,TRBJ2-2,ASSQGPGRRELF
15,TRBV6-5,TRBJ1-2,ASLPRSTGGRGYGYT
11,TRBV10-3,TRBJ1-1,AISESKGGLAF
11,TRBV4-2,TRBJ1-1,ASSQEVRGVAF
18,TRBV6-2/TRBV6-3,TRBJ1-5,ASSYSPLPRSDRINQPQH
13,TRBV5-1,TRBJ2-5,ASTRGGGIEETQY
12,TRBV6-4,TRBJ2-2,ASGTSGSTGELF
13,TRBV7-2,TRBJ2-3,ASSPRRVSADTQY
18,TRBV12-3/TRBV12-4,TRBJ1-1,ASKKGDRGPSGAFFTEAF
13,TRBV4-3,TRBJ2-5,ASSQVYRSQETQY
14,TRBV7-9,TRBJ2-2,ASSPRDGANTGELF
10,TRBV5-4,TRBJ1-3,ASSPAGNTIY
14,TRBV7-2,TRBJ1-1,ASSWSRMGANTEAF
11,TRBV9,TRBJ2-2,ASSVPEAGELF
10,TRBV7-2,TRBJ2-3,ASSSRGNTQY
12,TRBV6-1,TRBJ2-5,ASSRSRVEETQY
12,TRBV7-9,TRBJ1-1,ASSFSRGNTEAF
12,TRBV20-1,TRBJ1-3,SARDNISGNTIY
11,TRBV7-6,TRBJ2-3,ASSYRGTDTQY
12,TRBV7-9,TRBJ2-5,ASSLQGYRETQY
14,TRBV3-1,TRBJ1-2,ASSQEEGHNNYGYT
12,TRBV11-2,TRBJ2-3,ASSLLRGPDTQY
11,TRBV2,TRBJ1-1,ASSDRLRGQAF
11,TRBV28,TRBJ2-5,ASSSGFLETQY
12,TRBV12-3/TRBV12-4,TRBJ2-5,ASTLGREQETQY
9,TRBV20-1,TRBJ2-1,SARPSKGEF
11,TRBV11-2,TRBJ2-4,ASSLDRRGIQY
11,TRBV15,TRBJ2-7,ATSRGRIYEQY
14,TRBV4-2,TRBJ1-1,ASSQENGGGHTEAF
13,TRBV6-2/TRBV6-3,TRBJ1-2,ASSSFEGYGYGYT